This T cell receptor (beta chain) was sequenced for a study of PD-L1 blockade in urothelial cancer. Across the whole study: The median number of T cells present in blood samples was roughly 140,000.

Whole-study findings and limits: Lower than median blood TCR clonality before treatment predicted better survival.

The time point denotes: peripheral blood 6 weeks after treatment start. This clone has only a few counts. The antigen remains unidentified. Germline V gene lookup returns CDR1 SGHTA and CDR2 FQGNSA. CDR3 length: 17 residues. With V trimmed by 5 bases and J by 9 bases, 17 bases remained unmatched. Each PCR had synthetic TCR analog templates added to it as a spike-in. This table comes from immunoSEQ multiplex PCR, and its TCRdb copy is limited to in-frame clones, with some not included. The sample includes about 45,000 clones, 82% of them seen just once. The receptor's source is a man between 60 and 70 years old with urothelial cancer. The chain employs TRBV7-2 and TRBJ2-1; 9 bases match TRBD1. The specimen comprised PBMCs, sampled around atezolizumab (anti-PD-L1) treatment. The CDR3: CASSLGTGFLRSGEQFF. DNA for the CDR3: TGTGCCAGCAGCCTAGGGACAGGGTTCCTTCGGTCGGGTGAGCAGTTCTTC. Looking up the rest from reference TRBV7-2 and TRBJ2-1 gives the full variable domain: GAGVSQSPSNKVTEKGKDVELRCDPISGHTALYWYRQSLGQGLEFLIYFQGNSAPDKSGLPSDRFSAERTGGSVSTLTIQRTQQEDSAVYLCASSLGTGFLRSGEQFFGPGTRLTVL.